This T cell receptor beta chain was retrieved from a study of radiotherapy plus CTLA-4 blockade in lung cancer listed by TCRdb under 2018. Turning to the overall study: Objective responses were observed in around 20% of enrolled patients, and disease control was achieved in about 32%. Overall results and qualifications from the work: Increased serum interferon-beta after radiation, together with early dynamic changes in blood T cell clones, were reported to be the strongest predictors of response. After treatment with radiotherapy and ipilimumab, TCR clones that came from tumors expanded in the peripheral blood.

Focal radiation therapy combined with CTLA-4 blockade (ipilimumab) was tested in patients with chemo-refractory metastatic non-small-cell lung cancer. Spanning cysteine to phenylalanine, the CDR3 consists of 14 amino acids. The retained sequence is limited to the CDR3, 42 bases, with the frame set at the first base. Sequences SGHRS (CDR1) and YFSETQ (CDR2) are obtained from the germline V gene. V is pruned by 0 bases and J by 4 bases, leaving 1 base of the junction without a gene match. Library prep was done by the immunoSEQ multiplex PCR assay. TCRdb carries this immuneACCESS record with in-frame sequences only. Its versions omit some clonotypes, under half of them owing to an unresolved V gene in the studies checked, with the rest unexplained. The sample table records about 68,000 clones; about 80% of these occur just once. Roughly 10% of the sample goes to the ten largest clones. This clone was observed a handful of times. This receptor's antigen is unknown. Base qualities are not recorded, but no much larger clone differs from it by a single base.

The sequence derives from a human donor with non-small cell lung cancer who had a complete response to radiotherapy plus ipilimumab. Recombination joined TRBV5-1 with TRBJ2-7; 10 junctional bases match TRBD2. Sequencing used peripheral blood, obtained from a patient treated with radiotherapy plus ipilimumab. The CDR3 has the sequence CASSLGTSGYEQYF. The nucleotides are TGCGCCAGCAGCTTGGGGACTAGCGGATACGAGCAGTACTTC.